This T cell receptor beta chain was recovered during a study of vaccination effects on CD4 cells after COVID-19. Study-wide points: Only 1 of 255 vaccine-induced clones from healthy vaccinees cross-reacted with common cold coronaviruses.

With the ViraFEST assay, the study expanded antigen-specific CD4+ T cells using viral peptide pools, then sequenced them. With about 9 days of culture completed, CD4+ T cells were isolated. Vaccinated recipients, who were negative for nucleocapsid antibodies, had no history of SARS-CoV-2 infection. Half-medium changes using IL-2 medium occurred on days 3 and 7. Trimming removed 2 bases at V and 4 bases at J, with 21 bases between. The germline gives CDR1 MNHEY, CDR2 SMNVEV (reference sequence). The CDR3 is 17 residues long. The protocol was immunoSEQ multiplex PCR, while the TCRdb copy is restricted to in-frame clones and leaves out a portion. The top ten clones hold 14% to 15% of a sample with roughly 35,000 clones, about 60% of them seen once. A word on this clone: Its antigen is unknown.

The J gene is TRBJ2-7, the V gene TRBV27; TRBD1 is a possible D gene (6 bases). This TCR came from a human donor who received a COVID-19 vaccine. The specimen comprised CD4+ T cells from PBMCs cultured with HCoV-OC43 spike peptides, sampled before COVID-19 vaccination. This sample's subset: HCoV-OC43 spike overlapping peptide pool stimulation. DNA for the CDR3: TGTGCCAGCAGTTTAGGGTTTGGGGCAGGGACATCTTACGAGCAGTACTTC. The encoded protein is CASSLGFGAGTSYEQYF.